Below, 23 T cell receptor beta chains from the same sample are listed, as sequenced in a study of T cell changes during pregnancy in multiple sclerosis. Repertoires were generated with immunoSEQ multiplex PCR, while TCRdb's copy carries only in-frame clones and drops some. The table shows around 38,000 clones, with roughly 90% occurring only once. Sequencing was performed on CD8+ T cells from peripheral blood mononuclear cells, taken in the third trimester of pregnancy. Receptors were obtained from a female donor with multiple sclerosis, enrolled in a pregnancy study.

V gene TRBV29-1 combines with J gene TRBJ1-3; tentatively, D is TRBD1 (6 bases). The CDR3 length is 14 residues. In germline, CDR1 is SQVTM, CDR2 ANQGSEA. Trimming removed 7 bases from V and 6 bases from J, with 19 bases in between. The CDR3 DNA is TGCAGCGCGCTTTCCGACAGGCCTTTAAACACCATATATTTT. The encoded protein is CSALSDRPLNTIYF.

The chain recombines TRBV6-6 with TRBJ2-5; 10 bases line up with TRBD1. The closer fit of TRBJ2-7 to the DNA end suggests the J call may be wrong. Germline V lookup: CDR1 MNHNY, CDR2 SVGAGI (reference sequence). The CDR3 is 15 amino acids. In DNA form, the CDR3 reads TGTGCCAGCACCCAATCCGGGACAGGGGCCTACGAGCAGTACTTC. Residues: CASTQSGTGAYEQYF.

V usage is TRBV19 and J usage is TRBJ2-7; the D is unclear. Germline lookup yields CDR1 LNHDA and CDR2 SQIVND (reference sequence). This CDR3 comprises 13 residues. Between the trimmed V and J ends, which lost 5 bases and 3 bases, there was a span of 11 bases. CDR3: CASSVYNFYEQYF. CDR3 bases: TGTGCCAGTAGTGTGTATAATTTCTACGAGCAGTACTTC.

This chain links TRBV6-1 with TRBJ2-1, with 9 nucleotides matching TRBD1. The V gene's germline CDR1 is MNHNS and CDR2 SASEGT. The junction had 18 bases not matched to a gene; V was cut back by 3 bases and J by 9 bases. The CDR3 runs 18 residues. CDR3 in DNA: TGTGCCAGCAGTGATGGGACAGGGTCGGCGAAACGAGTGGTTGAGCAGTTCTTC. It specifies CASSDGTGSAKRVVEQFF.

This clone has only one observation. In nucleotides, the CDR3 is TGTGCCAGCTTTGCGAACCAGGGTAGCACAGATACGCAGTATTTT. The encoded protein is CASFANQGSTDTQYF. V is TRBV5-4 and J is TRBJ2-3; D is perhaps TRBD1 (5 bases). CDR3 length equals 15 residues. The germline gives CDR1 SGHNT, CDR2 YYREEE (reference sequence). The V end lost 7 bases, the J end lost 0 bases, and 15 bases lay between the germline ends.

The chain uses TRBV27 and TRBJ2-7, with 9 bases identical to TRBD1. V shed 4 bases and J 2 bases; nucleotides not matched to a gene: 6. CDR1 is MNHEY, CDR2 SMNVEV, per germline (reference sequence). The length of the CDR3 is 15 residues. CDR3: CASSSGTGTAYEQYF. In nucleotides, the CDR3 is TGTGCCAGCAGTTCAGGGACAGGGACGGCCTACGAGCAGTACTTC.

The chain carries TRBV7-9 and TRBJ2-7; the match to TRBD1 covers 8 bases. The CDR3 runs to 13 residues. V was clipped by 6 bases and J by 2 bases; unmatched bases: 3. Looked up from germline, CDR1 is SEHNR and CDR2 is FQNEAQ (reference sequence). The CDR3 is CASRPQGAYEQYF. The CDR3 coding sequence is TGTGCCAGCAGACCACAGGGGGCCTACGAGCAGTACTTC.

This sequence joins TRBV25-1 and TRBJ2-7; possible D gene TRBD2, 6 bases. The germline CDR1 and CDR2 sequences are MGHDK and SYGVNS. The ends were cut back, 7 bases at V and 3 bases at J, with 16 bases in the middle. The CDR3 totals 14 residues. The CDR3, as DNA: TGTGCCAGCACCCCCGGGGGAGTGGGCTACGAGCAGTACTTC. Encoded protein: CASTPGGVGYEQYF.

This clone was observed a handful of times. The chain employs TRBV2 and TRBJ2-3; D might be TRBD1 (7 bases). The CDR3 has 16 residues. V lost 7 bases and J 2 bases, leaving 19 bases between the germline ends. Germline V gene lookup returns CDR1 SNHLY and CDR2 FYNNEI. The CDR3 loop reads CASTEGASDATDTQYF. The DNA for the CDR3 is TGTGCCAGCACGGAGGGGGCTAGCGATGCCACAGATACGCAGTATTTT.

The gene calls are TRBV6-1 and TRBJ1-1; 9 bases match TRBD1. CDR1 MNHNS and CDR2 SASEGT come from the germline V gene. The CDR3 loop spans 11 amino acids. The V and J ends lost 6 bases and 8 bases, in that order; junction bases with no gene match: 1. CDR3 amino acids: CASRTGGEAFF. CDR3 sequence (DNA): TGTGCCAGCAGGACAGGGGGAGAAGCTTTCTTT.

The V call is TRBV6-5, the J call TRBJ2-3, with a tentative D call TRBD2 (6 bases). Germline CDR1 MNHEY, CDR2 SVGAGI. The CDR3 is made up of 15 amino acids. Trimming shortened V by 8 bases and J by 3 bases, and 18 bases separated the two germline ends. CDR3 protein: CASEPQGLGTDTQYF. CDR3 coding DNA: TGTGCCAGCGAACCCCAGGGACTGGGGACAGATACGCAGTATTTT.

The rearrangement joins TRBV4-3 to TRBJ2-1; 7 nucleotides agree with TRBD2. Looked up from germline, CDR1 is LGHNA and CDR2 is YSLEER. The CDR3 is 15 amino acids. The V segment lost 0 bases and the J segment 9 bases; nucleotides outside the gene matches: 8. Here the CDR3 DNA reads TGCGCCAGCAGCCAAGAACGGGGCGGGGGTCCTGAGCAGTTCTTC. This encodes CASSQERGGGPEQFF.

The genes are TRBV29-1 and TRBJ2-1; TRBD1 matches at 8 bases. V trimming: 6 bases; J trimming: 6 bases; junction bases outside the gene matches: 7. Germline lookup yields CDR1 SQVTM and CDR2 ANQGSEA. This CDR3 has 13 residues. CDR3 sequence reads: CSVGQGGSNEQFF. CDR3 coding DNA: TGCAGCGTAGGACAGGGAGGAAGCAATGAGCAGTTCTTC.

The genes are TRBV28 and TRBJ2-3; D gene uncertain. Germline CDR1 reads MDHEN; CDR2 reads SYDVKM. The V and J ends lost 6 bases and 2 bases respectively, with 3 bases between them. CDR3 length: 11 residues. The DNA of the CDR3 is TGTGCCAGCAGCTCCACAGATACGCAGTATTTT. Translated, it gives CASSSTDTQYF.

V and J are TRBV27 and TRBJ1-5; 11 positions match TRBD1. Germline CDR1 MNHEY, CDR2 SMNVEV (reference sequence). The CDR3 has 17 amino acids. The V segment lost 5 bases and the J segment 5 bases; nucleotides outside the gene matches: 11. The CDR3 DNA is TGTGCCAGCAGTCCAAGGACAGGGGGCGTCATTCATCAGCCCCAGCATTTT. Translated: CASSPRTGGVIHQPQHF.

V and J are TRBV4-2 and TRBJ2-1, with a tentative D call TRBD2 (6 bases). The germline V and J ends were trimmed by 0 bases and 9 bases, with 18 bases remaining between them. Germline V gene sequence: CDR1 LGHNA, CDR2 YNFKEQ. The CDR3 totals 16 residues. The CDR3 nucleotides read TGTGCCAGCAGCCAAGATCAGGCTAGCGTTGCCAGTGAGCAGTTCTTC. Amino acid sequence: CASSQDQASVASEQFF.

The genes are TRBV7-9 and TRBJ2-7, with 7 nucleotides matching TRBD2. From germline, CDR1 is SEHNR and CDR2 FQNEAQ (reference sequence). The CDR3 is 13 residues long. The junction had 0 bases not matched to a gene; V was cut back by 4 bases and J by 0 bases. This CDR3 reads CASSSSGSYEQYF. The CDR3 DNA reads as TGTGCCAGCAGCTCTAGCGGCTCCTACGAGCAGTACTTC.

The chain is built from TRBV5-4 and TRBJ1-3; a weak D match, TRBD1 (6 bases). V shed 0 bases and J shed 0 bases, with 10 bases lying between them. The V gene's germline CDR1 is SGHNT and CDR2 YYREEE (reference sequence). This CDR3 is 16 amino acids long. Here the CDR3 reads CASSLDRATSGNTIYF. CDR3 nucleotides: TGTGCCAGCAGCTTGGACAGGGCCACCTCTGGAAACACCATATATTTT. The full variable domain, with the rest looked up from reference TRBV5-4 and TRBJ1-3, is ETGVTQSPTHLIKTRGQQVTLRCSSQSGHNTVSWYQQALGQGPQFIFQYYREEENGRGNFPPRFSGLQFPNYSSELNVNALELDDSALYLCASSLDRATSGNTIYFGEGSWLTVV.

The rearrangement joins TRBV28 to TRBJ1-4, with D possibly TRBD1 on 5 matching bases. V lost 5 bases and J 6 bases, leaving 19 bases between the germline ends. In germline, CDR1 is MDHEN, CDR2 SYDVKM. The CDR3 totals 16 residues. The CDR3 DNA reads TGTGCCAGCAGTCCACGGAGCTGGGGCCTCGATGAAAAACTGTTTTTT. Amino acid sequence: CASSPRSWGLDEKLFF. Based on the CDR3 plus reference TRBV28 and TRBJ1-4, the full variable domain is DVKVTQSSRYLVKRTGEKVFLECVQDMDHENMFWYRQDPGLGLRLIYFSYDVKMKEKGDIPEGYSVSREKKERFSLILESASTNQTSMYLCASSPRSWGLDEKLFFGSGTQLSVL.

The chain is built from TRBV4-3 and TRBJ2-7, with 7 bases fitting TRBD2. The V gene end was trimmed by 3 bases and the J gene end by 3 bases; junction bases not matched to a gene: 8. Germline assignment: CDR1 LGHNA and CDR2 YSLEER. CDR3 length equals 15 residues. CDR3 sequence: CASSQSAAGDYEQYF. In DNA, the CDR3 is TGCGCCAGCAGCCAGAGTGCGGCGGGAGACTACGAGCAGTACTTC.

V is TRBV7-9 and J is TRBJ2-7, with 9 positions matching TRBD1. Trimming at V came to 1 base and at J to 3 bases, leaving 7 bases not matched to a gene. Per germline, CDR1 SEHNR and CDR2 FQNEAQ (reference sequence). There are 16 residues in the CDR3. The DNA of the CDR3 is TGTGCCAGCAGCTTAGGCGGGACAGGGATCATCTACGAGCAGTACTTC. Its protein is CASSLGGTGIIYEQYF.

The chain links TRBV11-3 to TRBJ2-1; D might be TRBD2 (6 bases). From germline, CDR1 is SGHNT and CDR2 YENEEA. The CDR3 has 16 residues. V was pared by 1 base and J by 3 bases, with 13 bases between. This CDR3 reads CASSLGGSGLYNEQFF. The CDR3, as DNA: TGTGCCAGCAGCTTAGGGGGTAGCGGCCTCTACAATGAGCAGTTCTTC.

The sample holds one count of this clone. The chain carries TRBV28 and TRBJ2-1; no reliable D call. V was clipped by 6 bases and J by 6 bases, with 12 bases between them. Germline-derived CDR1 and CDR2 are MDHEN and SYDVKM. The CDR3 is 13 residues long. CDR3 in amino acids: CASRHVTGNEQFF. Written as DNA, the CDR3 is TGTGCCAGCAGGCACGTGACGGGCAATGAGCAGTTCTTC.